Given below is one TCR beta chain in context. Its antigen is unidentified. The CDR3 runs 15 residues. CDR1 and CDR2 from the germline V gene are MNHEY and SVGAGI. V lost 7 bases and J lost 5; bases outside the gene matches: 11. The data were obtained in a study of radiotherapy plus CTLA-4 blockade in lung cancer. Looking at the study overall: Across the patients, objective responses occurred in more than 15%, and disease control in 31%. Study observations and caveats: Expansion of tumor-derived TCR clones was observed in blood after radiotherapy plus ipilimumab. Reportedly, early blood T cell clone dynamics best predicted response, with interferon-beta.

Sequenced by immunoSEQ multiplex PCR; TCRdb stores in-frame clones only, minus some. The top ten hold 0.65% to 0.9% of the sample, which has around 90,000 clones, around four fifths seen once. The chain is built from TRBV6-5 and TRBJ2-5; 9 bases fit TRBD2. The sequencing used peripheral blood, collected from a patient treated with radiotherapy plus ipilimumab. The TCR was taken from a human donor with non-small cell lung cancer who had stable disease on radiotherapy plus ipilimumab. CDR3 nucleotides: TGTGCCAGCACCAGAGCGGGGGGAGGAGAGGAGACCCAGTACTTC. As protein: CASTRAGGGEETQYF.